This entry lists 30 T cell receptor beta chains sequenced from one sample in a study of blood T cell repertoires in COVID-19. Sequenced by immunoSEQ multiplex PCR; TCRdb stores in-frame clones only, minus some. The sample shows around 140,000 clones, around 80% of them seen only once. The specimen sequenced was PBMCs or T cells enriched from blood (not recorded which). The receptor set was obtained from a woman in her fifties or sixties who had recovered from COVID-19.

The V and J genes are TRBV5-4 and TRBJ1-1; D might be TRBD1 (5 bases). Germline assignment: CDR1 SGHNT and CDR2 YYREEE (reference sequence). Deletions cut 0 bases from V and 3 bases from J, with 12 bases between. The CDR3 covers 15 residues. CDR3 nucleotide sequence: TGTGCCAGCAGCTTGGAAAGGGGAGGCGACACTGAAGCTTTCTTT. Protein sequence: CASSLERGGDTEAFF.

V and J are TRBV5-1 and TRBJ1-2; TRBD1 aligns across 11 bases. This CDR3 has 14 residues. Germline values: CDR1 SGHRS, CDR2 YFSETQ. With V trimmed by 4 bases and J by 6 bases, 5 bases remained unmatched. In nucleotides, the CDR3 is TGCGCCAGCAGCCCGGGGACAGGGGGTAATGGCTACACCTTC. Translating it yields CASSPGTGGNGYTF.

This clone has a handful of counts. The chain recombines TRBV10-3 with TRBJ1-1; a possible D gene is TRBD1 (6 bases). Germline CDR1 is ENHRY and CDR2 is SYGVKD. The CDR3 loop spans 16 amino acids. Trimming took off 4 bases at V and 0 bases at J, with 15 bases between the two ends. The DNA of the CDR3 is TGTGCCATCAGTGGAAGGGCGGGGGCCTTGAACACTGAAGCTTTCTTT. Amino acid sequence: CAISGRAGALNTEAFF.

The table lists this clone with many counts. This chain joins TRBV5-1 and TRBJ1-1; no clear D. Germline loops: CDR1 SGHRS, CDR2 YFSETQ. V was trimmed by 4 bases and J by 0 bases, leaving 13 bases between them. This CDR3 has 15 amino acids. The DNA of the CDR3 is TGCGCCAGCAGCCCCGAGGGCGACGTGAACACTGAAGCTTTCTTT. Amino acid sequence: CASSPEGDVNTEAFF.

This clone was detected once. The chain carries TRBV18 and TRBJ1-5; no clear D. The CDR3 has 16 amino acids. Germline CDR1 and CDR2: KGHSH and LQKENI. V lost 1 base, J lost 4 bases, and 14 bases lay in between. CDR3 DNA sequence: TGTGCCAGCTCACCACGGCGGTCCAGTGTAAATCAGCCCCAGCATTTT. Translating it yields CASSPRRSSVNQPQHF.

CDR3 amino acids: CASSLDVAGTWGYTF. The CDR3 nucleotides are TGTGCCAGCAGTTTAGACGTGGCCGGGACTTGGGGCTACACCTTC. The chain recombines TRBV27 with TRBJ1-2; a weak D match, TRBD1 (5 bases). Per the germline V gene, CDR1 is MNHEY and CDR2 is SMNVEV (reference sequence). The CDR3 contains 15 residues. The V and J ends lost 2 bases and 8 bases respectively, with 18 bases between them.

This sequence joins TRBV19 and TRBJ2-1; D call uncertain. Germline CDR1 and CDR2: LNHDA and SQIVND (reference sequence). Trimming stripped 7 bases from V and 7 bases from J, with 17 bases between. This CDR3 has 14 residues. CDR3 amino acids: CASTRSERWNEQFF. CDR3 sequence (DNA): TGTGCCAGTACAAGATCCGAGAGGTGGAATGAGCAGTTCTTC.

This clone has more than one count but fewer than ten. The chain's CDR3 is CASSLGQGGSEAFF. Here the CDR3 DNA reads TGTGCCAGCAGCTTAGGCCAGGGAGGCTCTGAAGCTTTCTTT. The genes are TRBV7-9 and TRBJ1-1; TRBD1 might be the D (5 bases). CDR1 is SEHNR, CDR2 FQNEAQ, per germline (reference sequence). Trimming removed 1 base at V and 6 bases at J, with 12 bases between. This CDR3 region has 14 residues.

The genes are TRBV5-1 and TRBJ1-6, with D unresolved. The CDR3 consists of 15 residues. Germline CDR1 is SGHRS and CDR2 is YFSETQ. Between the trimmed V and J ends, which lost 2 bases and 5 bases, there was a span of 11 bases. The CDR3 nucleotides are TGCGCCAGCAGCTTTCAGGTTCCCAATAATTCACCCCTCCACTTT. This translates into CASSFQVPNNSPLHF.

This clone was observed a handful of times. This chain connects TRBV24-1 to TRBJ1-1; 10 positions agree with TRBD1. This CDR3 contains 16 residues. Looked up from germline, CDR1 is KGHDR and CDR2 is SFDVKD. V shed 7 bases, J shed 3 bases, and the junction held 10 bases outside the gene matches. The CDR3 sequence is CATRPKGQGWDTEAFF. CDR3 DNA: TGTGCCACCAGGCCGAAGGGACAGGGGTGGGACACTGAAGCTTTCTTT.

This chain joins TRBV29-1 and TRBJ1-2; 9 bases map to TRBD1. With 6 bases clipped from V and 1 base from J, the junction kept 12 bases outside the gene matches. The CDR3 sequence is 16 residues long. Germline V gives CDR1 SQVTM, CDR2 ANQGSEA. CDR3 nucleotides: TGCAGCGTGGGGGGAAGCCGGGACAGGGATAACTATGGCTACACCTTC. It is translated as CSVGGSRDRDNYGYTF.

The chain couples TRBV4-1 to TRBJ2-2; 8 bases agree with TRBD2. CDR1 is MGHRA, CDR2 YSYEKL, per germline. CDR3 length equals 18 residues. With V trimmed by 0 bases and J by 7 bases, 13 bases remained unmatched. This chain's CDR3 is CASSQEGVSGDLGGELFF. The DNA of the CDR3 is TGCGCCAGCAGCCAAGAAGGGGTTAGCGGGGACCTGGGCGGGGAGCTGTTTTTT.

This clone showed up just a few times. This chain uses TRBV28 with TRBJ1-5, with D possibly being TRBD1 (6 bases). There are 14 residues in the CDR3. Trimming removed 3 bases from V and 6 bases from J, with 12 bases in between. Germline lookup yields CDR1 MDHEN and CDR2 SYDVKM. The CDR3 loop reads CASSFLGAGQPQHF. The CDR3 DNA sequence: TGTGCCAGCAGTTTCTTGGGGGCCGGTCAGCCCCAGCATTTT.

The table lists this clone with a few counts. The chain is built from TRBV11-2 and TRBJ1-2; tentative D call: TRBD1 (6 bases). The CDR3 totals 15 residues. V shed 4 bases and J shed 7 bases, with 19 bases lying between them. CDR1 and CDR2 from the germline V gene are SGHAT and FQNNGV. The CDR3 DNA is TGTGCCAGCAGCTCGAACAGAGGGACAAGCTCTGGCTACACCTTC. Protein: CASSSNRGTSSGYTF.

This chain uses TRBV6-1 with TRBJ1-1; the D gene is possibly TRBD1 (6 bases). The ends were cut back, 1 base at V and 8 bases at J, with 14 bases in the middle. The CDR3 runs 14 residues. Germline CDR1 MNHNS, CDR2 SASEGT. The CDR3 protein is CASSEGKRTVEAFF. CDR3 in DNA: TGTGCCAGCAGTGAAGGCAAGAGGACAGTCGAAGCTTTCTTT.

The V and J genes are TRBV18 and TRBJ1-5, with D uncertain. The CDR3 is 15 residues long. Trimming pared 1 base from V and 6 bases from J, leaving 13 bases between. CDR1 and CDR2 from the germline V gene are KGHSH and LQKENI. The CDR3 reads CASSPLNGVPQPQHF. As DNA, the CDR3 is TGTGCCAGCTCACCACTCAACGGGGTGCCTCAGCCCCAGCATTTT.

The table lists this clone with a count of one. The chain uses TRBV4-1 and TRBJ2-2; D not certain. This CDR3 has 15 amino acids. Deletions cut 3 bases from V and 2 bases from J, with 10 bases between. CDR1 is MGHRA and CDR2 is YSYEKL in the germline V gene. The CDR3 region has the DNA TGCGCCAGCAGCCACACTACGACTAACACCGGGGAGCTGTTTTTT. Translated, it gives CASSHTTTNTGELFF.

The chain employs TRBV18 and TRBJ2-7; 7 positions agree with TRBD1. Germline CDR1 and CDR2: KGHSH and LQKENI. V lost 3 bases, J lost 1 base, and 3 bases stayed unmatched. CDR3 length: 14 amino acids. DNA for the CDR3: TGTGCCAGCTCACCTCCGGGACAGTCCTACGAGCAGTACTTC. It yields the protein CASSPPGQSYEQYF.

This chain links TRBV7-8 with TRBJ1-6; 11 bases fit TRBD1. The V gene's germline CDR1 is SGHVS and CDR2 FQNEAQ. The CDR3 runs to 16 residues. V lost 5 bases and J lost 7; bases outside the gene matches: 7. The CDR3 bases are TGTGCCAGCAGCCTAGGAGGGACAGGGGGGAATTCACCCCTCCACTTT. It codes for CASSLGGTGGNSPLHF.

This chain links TRBV19 with TRBJ2-3, with D possibly TRBD2 on 6 matching bases. Trimming removed 6 bases from V and 1 base from J, with 11 bases in between. Germline lookup yields CDR1 LNHDA and CDR2 SQIVND (reference sequence). The CDR3 loop spans 14 amino acids. CDR3 DNA sequence: TGTGCCAGTAGCCTGGCGGGGCGCACAGATACGCAGTATTTT. Its translation: CASSLAGRTDTQYF.

The chain employs TRBV2 and TRBJ1-2; a weak D match, TRBD1 (6 bases). Trimming took off 0 bases at V and 7 bases at J, with 15 bases between the two ends. Germline assignment: CDR1 SNHLY and CDR2 FYNNEI. This CDR3 has 15 residues. CDR3 sequence: CASSEALTGRGGYTF. CDR3 in DNA: TGTGCCAGCAGTGAAGCTTTAACAGGGAGGGGTGGCTACACCTTC.

V gene TRBV7-9 combines with J gene TRBJ2-1; 10 positions match TRBD1. V gave up 5 bases and J gave up 9 bases; unmatched junction bases: 7. The CDR3 loop spans 14 amino acids. Germline V gene lookup returns CDR1 SEHNR and CDR2 FQNEAQ (reference sequence). CDR3 bases: TGTGCCAGCAGCGCCGGGACAGGGGACATTGAGCAGTTCTTC. Translated: CASSAGTGDIEQFF.

The V and J genes are TRBV10-3 and TRBJ1-3; TRBD1 matches at 8 bases. CDR1 ENHRY and CDR2 SYGVKD come from the germline V gene. With V trimmed by 8 bases and J by 4 bases, 4 bases remained unmatched. CDR3 length: 13 residues. CDR3 nucleotides: TGTGCCATCTGGACAGGGACGGGAAACACCATATATTTT. It yields the protein CAIWTGTGNTIYF.

The genes are TRBV6-5 and TRBJ1-3, with D unclear. The CDR3 is made up of 14 amino acids. CDR1 and CDR2 (germline): MNHEY, SVGAGI. Trimming took 8 bases from V and 1 from J, leaving 12 bases between them. In DNA form, the CDR3 reads TGTGCCAGCCGGGTTCGCCGGTCTGGAAACACCATATATTTT. It yields the protein CASRVRRSGNTIYF.

V is TRBV29-1 and J is TRBJ2-2; D might be TRBD1 (6 bases). The germline CDR1 and CDR2 sequences are SQVTM and ANQGSEA. Deletions cut 3 bases from V and 6 bases from J, with 17 bases between. This CDR3 region has 15 residues. CDR3 coding DNA: TGCAGCGTTGACGACAGAGGGGGATATCCCGGGGAGCTGTTTTTT. Its protein is CSVDDRGGYPGELFF.

The chain has TRBV5-1 and TRBJ2-3; D may be TRBD1 (6 bases). Germline values: CDR1 SGHRS, CDR2 YFSETQ. The CDR3 consists of 13 residues. The V and J ends lost 5 bases and 4 bases respectively, with 11 bases between them. CDR3 protein: CASREEGADTQYF. The CDR3 bases are TGCGCCAGCAGAGAAGAGGGGGCAGATACGCAGTATTTT.

The chain is built from TRBV6-5 and TRBJ1-2; D may be TRBD1 (5 bases). Per the germline V gene, CDR1 is MNHEY and CDR2 is SVGAGI. V shed 0 bases and J shed 0 bases, with 8 bases lying between them. The CDR3 covers 15 residues. CDR3 DNA: TGTGCCAGCAGTTACTCTACGACAGCTAACTATGGCTACACCTTC. The encoded protein is CASSYSTTANYGYTF.

The chain is built from TRBV3-1 (or the pseudogene TRBV3-2) and TRBJ1-3; unclear D gene. Deletions cut 4 bases from V and 0 bases from J, with 13 bases between. CDR1 and CDR2 (germline): LGHDT, YNNKEL (reference sequence). The CDR3 runs to 16 residues. The CDR3 coding sequence is TGTGCCAGCAGCCGATCGACGGGGAACTCTGGAAACACCATATATTTT. Translation: CASSRSTGNSGNTIYF.

The chain is built from TRBV24-1 and TRBJ2-3, with D perhaps matching TRBD1 (6 bases). This CDR3 contains 15 residues. Germline CDR1 reads KGHDR; CDR2 reads SFDVKD. Trimming shortened V by 4 bases and J by 6 bases, and 16 bases separated the two germline ends. The CDR3 bases are TGTGCCACCAGTGACGCCGTACAGGGTTGGGATACGCAGTATTTT. As protein: CATSDAVQGWDTQYF.

The chain has TRBV5-4 and TRBJ1-2; D may be TRBD1 (6 bases). The ends were cut back, 5 bases at V and 8 bases at J, with 16 bases in the middle. There are 13 residues in the CDR3. Germline-derived CDR1 and CDR2 are SGHNT and YYREEE (reference sequence). The CDR3 sequence is CASRIDRLGGYTF. The CDR3 DNA sequence: TGTGCCAGCAGAATTGACAGGTTGGGAGGCTACACCTTC.